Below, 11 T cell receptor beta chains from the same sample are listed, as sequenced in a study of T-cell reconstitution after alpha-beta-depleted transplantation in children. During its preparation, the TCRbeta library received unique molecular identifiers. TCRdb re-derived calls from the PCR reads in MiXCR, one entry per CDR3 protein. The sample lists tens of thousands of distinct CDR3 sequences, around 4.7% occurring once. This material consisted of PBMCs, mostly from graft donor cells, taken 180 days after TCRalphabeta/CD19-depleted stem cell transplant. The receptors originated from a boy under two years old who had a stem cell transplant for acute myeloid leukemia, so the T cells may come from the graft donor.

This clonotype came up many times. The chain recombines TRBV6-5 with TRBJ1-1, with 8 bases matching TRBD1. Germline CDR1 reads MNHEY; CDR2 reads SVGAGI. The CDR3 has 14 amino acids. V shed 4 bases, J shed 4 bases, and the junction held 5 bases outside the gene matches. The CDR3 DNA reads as TGTGCCAGCAGTTCCCCCACAGGGGGCACTGAAGCTTTCTTT. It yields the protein CASSSPTGGTEAFF.

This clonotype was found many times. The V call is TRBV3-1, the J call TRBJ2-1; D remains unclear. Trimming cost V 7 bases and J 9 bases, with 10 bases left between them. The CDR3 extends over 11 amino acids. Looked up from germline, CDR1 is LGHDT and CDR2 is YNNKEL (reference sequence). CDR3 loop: CASNTAGEQFF. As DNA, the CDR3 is TGTGCCAGCAACACCGCCGGTGAGCAGTTCTTC.

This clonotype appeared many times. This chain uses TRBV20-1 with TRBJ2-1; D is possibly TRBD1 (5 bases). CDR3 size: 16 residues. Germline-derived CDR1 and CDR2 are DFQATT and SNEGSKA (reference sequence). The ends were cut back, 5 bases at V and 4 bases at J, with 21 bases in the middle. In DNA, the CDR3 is TGCAGTGCTCTCGAGACCTGGGGCGGCCTATACAATGAGCAGTTCTTC. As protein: CSALETWGGLYNEQFF.

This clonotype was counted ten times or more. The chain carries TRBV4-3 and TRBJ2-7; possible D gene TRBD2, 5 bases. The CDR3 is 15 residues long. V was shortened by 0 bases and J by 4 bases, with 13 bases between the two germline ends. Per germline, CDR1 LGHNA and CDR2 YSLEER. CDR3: CASSQEPGGPYEQYF. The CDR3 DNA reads TGCGCCAGCAGCCAAGAGCCAGGAGGACCTTACGAGCAGTACTTC.

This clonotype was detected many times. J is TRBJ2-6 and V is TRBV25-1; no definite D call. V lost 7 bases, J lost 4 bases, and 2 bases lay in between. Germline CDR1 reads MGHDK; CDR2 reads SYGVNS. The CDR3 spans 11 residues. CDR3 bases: TGTGCCAGCACCGGGGCCAACGTCCTGACTTTC. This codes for CASTGANVLTF.

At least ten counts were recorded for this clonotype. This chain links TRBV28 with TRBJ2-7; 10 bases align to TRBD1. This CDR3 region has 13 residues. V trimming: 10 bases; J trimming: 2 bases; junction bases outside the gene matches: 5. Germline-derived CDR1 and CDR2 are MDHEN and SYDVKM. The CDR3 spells CATDGTGAYEQYF. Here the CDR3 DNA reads TGTGCCACCGATGGGACAGGGGCCTACGAGCAGTACTTC.

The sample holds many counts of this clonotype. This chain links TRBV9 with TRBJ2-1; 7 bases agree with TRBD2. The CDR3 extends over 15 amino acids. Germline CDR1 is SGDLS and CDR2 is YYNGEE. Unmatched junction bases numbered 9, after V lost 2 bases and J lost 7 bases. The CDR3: CASSVSGTKGNEQFF. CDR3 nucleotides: TGTGCCAGCAGCGTGAGCGGGACCAAGGGGAATGAGCAGTTCTTC.

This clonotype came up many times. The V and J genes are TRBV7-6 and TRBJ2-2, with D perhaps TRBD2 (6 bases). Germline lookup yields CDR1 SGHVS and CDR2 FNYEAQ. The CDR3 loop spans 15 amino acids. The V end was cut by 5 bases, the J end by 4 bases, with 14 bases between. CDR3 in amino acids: CASSPGMRGTGELFF. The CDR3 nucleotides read TGTGCCAGCAGCCCAGGGATGCGGGGCACCGGGGAGCTGTTTTTT.

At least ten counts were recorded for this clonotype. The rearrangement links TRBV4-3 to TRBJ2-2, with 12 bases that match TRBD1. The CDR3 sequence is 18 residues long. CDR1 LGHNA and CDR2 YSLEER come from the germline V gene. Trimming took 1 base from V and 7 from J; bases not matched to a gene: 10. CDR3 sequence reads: CASSQGVGTGGMSGELFF. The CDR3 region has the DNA TGCGCCAGCAGCCAAGGGGTCGGGACAGGGGGCATGAGCGGGGAGCTGTTTTTT.

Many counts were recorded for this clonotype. The CDR3 DNA reads as TGTGCCAGCAGCTTCCCACATTACAATGAGCAGTTCTTC. This translates into CASSFPHYNEQFF. The rearrangement joins TRBV5-6 to TRBJ2-1; the D is unclear. The germline V and J ends were trimmed by 2 bases and 4 bases, with 7 bases remaining between them. Germline loops: CDR1 SGHDT, CDR2 YYEEEE. The CDR3 totals 13 residues.

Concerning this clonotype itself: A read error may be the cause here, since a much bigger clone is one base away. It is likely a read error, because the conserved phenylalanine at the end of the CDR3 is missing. The CDR3 spells CASSLPQGAGANVLTS. As DNA, the CDR3 is TGTGCCAGCAGTTTGCCCCAGGGTGCTGGGGCCAACGTCCTGACTTCC. This chain uses TRBV12-3 or TRBV12-4 with TRBJ2-6; D might be TRBD1 (5 bases). There are 16 residues in the CDR3. Trimming left V 3 bases short and J 2 bases short, with 11 bases between.